What follows are 4 T cell receptor beta chains derived from one specimen sequenced in a study of OX40 agonist ivuxolimab in advanced cancers. The library was obtained by the immunoSEQ multiplex PCR assay. TCRdb carries this immuneACCESS record with in-frame sequences only. Its versions omit some clonotypes, under half of them owing to an unresolved V gene in the studies checked, with the rest unexplained. The sample table holds approximately 35,000 clones, of which 74% were seen once. The ten most abundant clones make up around 12% of the sample. The sequences come from CD4+ or CD8+ T cells sorted from blood, collected in a trial of the OX40 agonist ivuxolimab. Receptors were obtained from an adult with an advanced solid tumor such as melanoma, head and neck, liver or kidney cancer.

CDR3 loop: CATTGAPQETQYF. DNA for the CDR3: TGTGCCACTACGGGAGCACCTCAAGAGACCCAGTACTTC. J is TRBJ2-5 and V is TRBV18, with a tentative D call TRBD2 (6 bases). The germline V gene has CDR1 KGHSH and CDR2 LQKENI. The CDR3 has 13 residues. Trimming pared 10 bases from V and 2 bases from J, leaving 14 bases between.

This clone was detected only once. The V call is TRBV7-2, the J call TRBJ2-3; the D is unclear. Deletions cut 3 bases from V and 4 bases from J, with 11 bases between. Germline CDR1 reads SGHTA; CDR2 reads FQGNSA. This CDR3 is built from 14 residues. The chain's CDR3 is CASSFLGQADTQYF. As DNA, the CDR3 is TGTGCCAGCAGCTTTTTAGGTCAGGCAGATACGCAGTATTTT.

This clone occurred many times. The V gene is TRBV20-1, the J gene TRBJ1-1, with D unresolved. Germline V gives CDR1 DFQATT, CDR2 SNEGSKA (reference sequence). Deletions cut 0 bases from V and 7 bases from J, with 6 bases between. This CDR3 has 11 amino acids. The CDR3 bases are TGCAGTGCTAGAGATAATGGTGAAGCTTTCTTT. It specifies CSARDNGEAFF.

This clone is medium-sized by share. The chain joins TRBV6-5 to TRBJ2-7; D not resolved. CDR3 length equals 14 residues. The germline gives CDR1 MNHEY, CDR2 SVGAGI. The V end was cut by 7 bases, the J end by 4 bases, with 17 bases between. The CDR3 DNA is TGTGCCAGCAAAAAGGCCGGTAGTTCGTACGAGCAGTACTTC. Translation gives CASKKAGSSYEQYF.